The 6 T cell receptor beta chains listed next were all sequenced from one sample in a study of cytotoxic CD8 clonotypes in ibrutinib-treated CLL. The method was immunoSEQ multiplex PCR; TCRdb's version includes in-frame clones alone and lacks a portion of them. Found here are tens of thousands of clones, 56% of them singletons; the top ten hold about 20%. The sample was PBMCs, taken after 24 months of ibrutinib treatment. These receptors all stem from a human donor with chronic lymphocytic leukemia.

The chain couples TRBV6-1 to TRBJ2-7; 7 bases fit TRBD1. The CDR3 runs to 13 residues. The germline V gene has CDR1 MNHNS and CDR2 SASEGT. Losses at the gene ends were 8 bases for V and 2 bases for J; bases not matched to a gene: 6. The CDR3 DNA sequence: TGTGCCAGCGGGATAGGGGGCGCCTACGAGCAGTACGTC. This gives the protein CASGIGGAYEQYV.

This rearrangement joins TRBV18 to TRBJ1-3; the match to TRBD1 covers 8 bases. This CDR3 spans 15 amino acids. In germline, CDR1 is KGHSH, CDR2 LQKENI. The J segment lost 0 bases and the V segment lost 3 bases, leaving 1 base of the junction unmatched. The CDR3 nucleotides are TGTGCCAGCTCACCCGGGACAGGCTCTGGAAACACCATATATTTT. This translates into CASSPGTGSGNTIYF.

The genes are TRBV25-1 and TRBJ1-4, with D possibly matching TRBD1 (6 bases). Trimming pared 10 bases from V and 8 bases from J, leaving 11 bases between. The V gene's germline CDR1 is MGHDK and CDR2 SYGVNS. The CDR3 extends over 11 amino acids. The CDR3 loop reads CATKRGEKLFF. For the CDR3, the DNA is TGTGCCACCAAAAGGGGGGAAAAACTGTTTTTT.

The chain carries TRBV6-1 and TRBJ2-1; D uncertain. Trimming took off 4 bases at V and 7 bases at J, with 11 bases between the two ends. Per the germline V gene, CDR1 is MNHNS and CDR2 is SASEGT. The CDR3 is 13 residues long. CDR3 in DNA: TGTGCCAGCAGTGCCCTTGTATGGAATGAGCAGTTCTTC. This encodes CASSALVWNEQFF.

The chain uses TRBV19 and TRBJ2-5, with 7 positions matching TRBD1. Germline V gene lookup returns CDR1 LNHDA and CDR2 SQIVND (reference sequence). This CDR3 contains 15 residues. After removal of 4 bases from V and 4 bases from J, the junction contained 9 bases not matched to a gene. The CDR3 sequence: CASSKRQGMAETQYF. CDR3 in DNA: TGTGCCAGTAGTAAAAGACAGGGTATGGCAGAGACCCAGTACTTC.

This clone occurred a few times. The chain links TRBV5-6 to TRBJ2-3; D tentatively fits TRBD1 or TRBD2 (5 bases each). The V end was cut by 2 bases, the J end by 1 base, with 14 bases between. CDR3 length: 16 residues. The germline V gene has CDR1 SGHDT and CDR2 YYEEEE. The CDR3 region is CASSLGTWIRTDTQYF. As DNA, the CDR3 is TGTGCCAGCAGCTTAGGGACCTGGATTCGCACAGATACGCAGTATTTT. Together with reference TRBV5-6 and TRBJ2-3, the CDR3 gives the full variable domain: DAGVTQSPTHLIKTRGQQVTLRCSPKSGHDTVSWYQQALGQGPQFIFQYYEEEERQRGNFPDRFSGHQFPNYSSELNVNALLLGDSALYLCASSLGTWIRTDTQYFGPGTRLTVL.